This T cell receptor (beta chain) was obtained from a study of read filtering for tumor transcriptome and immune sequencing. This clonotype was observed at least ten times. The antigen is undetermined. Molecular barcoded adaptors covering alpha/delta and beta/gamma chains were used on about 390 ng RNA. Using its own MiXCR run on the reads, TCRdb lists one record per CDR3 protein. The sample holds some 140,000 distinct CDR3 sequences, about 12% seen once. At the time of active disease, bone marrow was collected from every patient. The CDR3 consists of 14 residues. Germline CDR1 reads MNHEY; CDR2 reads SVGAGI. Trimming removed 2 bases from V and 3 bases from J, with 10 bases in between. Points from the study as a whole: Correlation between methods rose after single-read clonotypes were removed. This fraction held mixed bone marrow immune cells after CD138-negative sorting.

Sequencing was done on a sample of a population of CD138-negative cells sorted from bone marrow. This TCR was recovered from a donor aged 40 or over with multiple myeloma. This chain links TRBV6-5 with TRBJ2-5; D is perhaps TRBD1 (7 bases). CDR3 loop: CASSYTRGEETQYF. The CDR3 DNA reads TGTGCCAGCAGTTACACCAGGGGGGAAGAGACCCAGTACTTC.